There are a few counts of the clone carrying this TCR beta chain. The entry originates in a study of blood T cell repertoires in COVID-19. Study context: The United States, Italy and Spain provided the acute and convalescent COVID-19 samples. In each case, the material was cDNA or gDNA derived from T cells, B-cell-depleted T cells, or PBMCs.

The protocol was immunoSEQ multiplex PCR, while the TCRdb copy is restricted to in-frame clones and leaves out a portion. The sample contains more than 95,000 clones, roughly 80% of which appear only once. Trimming at V came to 4 bases and at J to 7 bases, leaving 7 bases not matched to a gene. The CDR3 totals 14 residues. Germline V gene data show CDR1 as LGHDT and CDR2 as YNNKEL (reference sequence). Sequencing was done on a sample of peripheral blood. The sequence came from a man in his 60s with acute or convalescent COVID-19. The chain recombines TRBV3-1 (or the pseudogene TRBV3-2) with TRBJ2-1; TRBD2 aligns across 7 bases. The CDR3 is CASSRGLLANEQFF. CDR3 nucleotides: TGTGCCAGCAGCCGGGGACTACTGGCGAATGAGCAGTTCTTC.